This note documents a single T cell receptor (beta chain) sequence. The protocol was immunoSEQ multiplex PCR, while the TCRdb copy is restricted to in-frame clones and leaves out a portion. Counted here are approximately 120,000 clones, about 90% occurring once; the ten biggest clones make up 0.8% to 1%. The entry originates in a study of OX40 agonist ivuxolimab in advanced cancers. The germline V and J ends were trimmed by 1 base and 0 bases, with 18 bases remaining between them. The CDR3 sequence is 18 residues long. Germline CDR1 is SGHNT and CDR2 is YENEEA. The specimen was CD4+ or CD8+ T cells sorted from blood, collected in a trial of the OX40 agonist ivuxolimab. The chain carries TRBV11-3 and TRBJ1-1, with D tentatively TRBD1 (6 bases). This clonotype was sampled from an adult with an advanced solid tumor such as melanoma, head and neck, liver or kidney cancer. The CDR3 protein is CASSLAQGSRLMNTEAFF. The CDR3 DNA reads as TGTGCCAGCAGCTTAGCGCAGGGGTCCCGACTGATGAACACTGAAGCTTTCTTT.